This T cell receptor (beta chain) was sequenced during a study of early T cells in non-severe SARS-CoV-2 infection. This clonotype has a count of ten or more. TCRdb ran MiXCR on the 5' RACE reads and lists one entry per CDR3 protein. The sample contains 36,000 or so distinct CDR3 sequences, about 3.9% of which appear only once. This CDR3 contains 15 residues. The J segment lost 2 bases and the V segment lost 7 bases, leaving 9 bases of the junction unmatched. Germline loops: CDR1 DFQATT, CDR2 SNEGSKA (reference sequence). Sequencing input: whole blood. This clonotype was sampled from an adult who was a healthcare worker with PCR-confirmed SARS-CoV-2 infection or an uninfected control (not recorded which). The V and J genes are TRBV20-1 and TRBJ2-3, with 10 bases that match TRBD2. The CDR3 bases are TGCAGTGTTAAAGAGGGACTAGCGATCACAGATACGCAGTATTTT. It yields the protein CSVKEGLAITDTQYF.